One sample yielded the 32 T cell receptor beta chains listed below, sequenced in a study of CD8 T cells in Susac syndrome. The RNA, roughly 0.45 to 1 ug, was put through reverse transcription using random hexamers. A single record per CDR3 protein comes from TCRdb applying MiXCR to the immunoSEQ multiplex PCR reads. The data hold about 300,000 distinct CDR3 sequences, with around 89% observed a single time. Material for sequencing was CD8+ T cells from PBMCs. The source of these receptors is a human donor with multiple sclerosis.

This chain connects TRBV19 to TRBJ1-2; unclear D gene. The CDR3 totals 12 residues. Germline CDR1 is LNHDA and CDR2 is SQIVND (reference sequence). The V and J ends lost 1 base and 8 bases respectively, with 8 bases between them. CDR3 DNA sequence: TGTGCCAGTAGTATAGGACAAGGAGGCTACACCTTC. Amino acids: CASSIGQGGYTF.

The V gene is TRBV9, the J gene TRBJ2-1; no reliable D call. The CDR3 runs to 12 residues. Germline loops: CDR1 SGDLS, CDR2 YYNGEE. V was cut by 0 bases and J by 10 bases, with 8 bases left in between. The CDR3 region is CASSVGAREQFF. CDR3 DNA sequence: TGTGCCAGCAGCGTAGGAGCGCGCGAGCAGTTCTTC.

The chain couples TRBV27 to TRBJ1-1; D possibly corresponds to TRBD1 (5 bases). Germline V gene data show CDR1 as MNHEY and CDR2 as SMNVEV (reference sequence). This CDR3 region has 12 residues. V was clipped by 6 bases and J by 7 bases, with 12 bases between them. The CDR3, as DNA: TGTGCCAGCAGCGTTATTAGGGGTGAAGCTTTCTTT. Protein sequence: CASSVIRGEAFF.

J is TRBJ2-2 and V is TRBV20-1; TRBD2 agrees at 14 bases. The CDR3 is made up of 18 amino acids. Per the germline V gene, CDR1 is DFQATT and CDR2 is SNEGSKA (reference sequence). The ends lost 1 base at V and 9 bases at J; junction bases unmatched: 13. The CDR3 DNA reads as TGCAGTGCTAGAGGGGCCGAGACTAGCGGGGGGGACCTGAGGGAGCTGTTTTTT. Translating gives CSARGAETSGGDLRELFF.

This chain connects TRBV6-2 or TRBV6-3 to TRBJ1-6; D is uncertain. V lost 5 bases and J 8 bases, leaving 7 bases between the germline ends. The germline CDR1 and CDR2 sequences are MNHEY and SVGEGT. The CDR3 runs 12 residues. The CDR3 spells CASSRGDSPLHF. The CDR3 DNA follows: TGTGCCAGCAGTCGGGGTGATTCACCCCTCCACTTT.

The chain uses TRBV6-6 and TRBJ2-1, with 13 nucleotides matching TRBD2. Looked up from germline, CDR1 is MNHNY and CDR2 is SVGAGI (reference sequence). The CDR3 length is 15 residues. V lost 7 bases, J lost 6 bases, and 6 bases stayed unmatched. The CDR3 DNA reads as TGTGCCAGCATCGAGGGACTAGCGGGGATCAATGAGCAGTTCTTC. This codes for CASIEGLAGINEQFF.

The chain recombines TRBV30 with TRBJ1-1, with 8 positions matching TRBD1. CDR3 size: 11 residues. Looked up from germline, CDR1 is GTSNPN and CDR2 is SVGIG (reference sequence). Trimming at V came to 7 bases and at J to 6 bases, leaving 4 bases not matched to a gene. CDR3 region: CALQGGAEAFF. The CDR3 DNA reads as TGTGCCTTACAGGGGGGGGCTGAAGCTTTCTTT.

In DNA form, the CDR3 reads TGCGCCAGCAGCCAAGATTGGGGTGGCCGGGAGCTGTTTTTT. Amino acids: CASSQDWGGRELFF. This rearrangement joins TRBV4-3 to TRBJ2-2; no clear D. CDR3 length: 14 amino acids. CDR1 and CDR2 (germline): LGHNA, YSLEER. Trimming pared 0 bases from V and 9 bases from J, leaving 11 bases between.

The rearrangement links TRBV12-3 or TRBV12-4 to TRBJ2-3; no firm D call. Trimming took off 3 bases at V and 4 bases at J, with 11 bases between the two ends. The CDR3 contains 14 residues. The CDR3 DNA follows: TGTGCCAGCAGTTTGGCCGGGTGGGCAGATACGCAGTATTTT. This translates into CASSLAGWADTQYF.

This clonotype was observed a single time. This chain links TRBV2 with TRBJ1-6; 8 bases map to TRBD1. The CDR3 runs to 16 residues. In germline, CDR1 is SNHLY, CDR2 FYNNEI. Trimming cost V 7 bases and J 1 base; bases outside gene matches: 6. Here the CDR3 DNA reads TGTGCCAGCACCAGGGGGCGAGGTTCCTATAATTCACCCCTCCACTTT. Its translation: CASTRGRGSYNSPLHF.

This chain joins TRBV7-6 and TRBJ2-1, with D possibly TRBD1 on 6 matching bases. Germline V CDR1 and CDR2: SGHVS, FNYEAQ. V lost 1 base and J lost 7, with 14 bases in between. The CDR3 is made up of 15 amino acids. For the CDR3, the DNA is TGTGCCAGCAGCTTAGTCCAGGGGTTTAGGAATGAGCAGTTCTTC. Translating gives CASSLVQGFRNEQFF.

This clonotype appeared a few times. V is TRBV5-4 and J is TRBJ1-1; the D is unclear. The CDR3 length is 12 residues. Trimming took off 3 bases at V and 5 bases at J, with 8 bases between the two ends. Germline V gene data show CDR1 as SGHNT and CDR2 as YYREEE (reference sequence). DNA of the CDR3: TGTGCCAGCAGCTGGGATCGGACTGAAGCTTTCTTT. Its translation is CASSWDRTEAFF.

The chain uses TRBV9 and TRBJ2-7; 15 bases align to TRBD2. CDR1 and CDR2 (germline): SGDLS, YYNGEE. Trimming cost V 4 bases and J 2 bases; bases outside gene matches: 4. The CDR3 has 16 amino acids. CDR3 residues: CASSPWTSGRAYEQYF. The CDR3 DNA is TGTGCCAGCAGCCCCTGGACTAGCGGGAGGGCCTACGAGCAGTACTTC.

This sequence joins TRBV18 and TRBJ2-3, with TRBD1 matching over 7 bases. In germline, CDR1 is KGHSH, CDR2 LQKENI. This CDR3 is 14 amino acids long. With V trimmed by 2 bases and J by 4 bases, 3 bases remained unmatched. The DNA of the CDR3 is TGTGCCAGCTCACCAAGGGACAGACCAGATACGCAGTATTTT. It encodes CASSPRDRPDTQYF.

This clonotype was seen just once. The V gene is TRBV13, the J gene TRBJ1-2, with D hard to call. V lost 4 bases, J lost 6 bases, and 15 bases lay in between. The CDR3 runs to 14 residues. CDR1 is PRHDT, CDR2 FYEKMQ, per germline (reference sequence). The CDR3, as DNA: TGTGCCAGCAGCTCGGCCCAAGGGTTCAATGGCTACACCTTC. As protein: CASSSAQGFNGYTF.

The J gene is TRBJ2-3, the V gene TRBV15; D remains unclear. The CDR3 extends over 17 amino acids. Germline V CDR1 and CDR2: LNHNV, YYDKDF (reference sequence). The V end lost 1 base, the J end lost 1 base, and 15 bases lay between the germline ends. CDR3 loop: CATSRVPVIGGTDTQYF. The DNA for the CDR3 is TGTGCCACCAGCAGAGTCCCCGTCATTGGGGGCACAGATACGCAGTATTTT.

This clonotype was seen a few times. This chain uses TRBV15 with TRBJ2-1; D tentatively reads TRBD1 or TRBD2 (5 bases each). Germline loops: CDR1 LNHNV, CDR2 YYDKDF (reference sequence). This CDR3 is built from 11 residues. The V gene lost 0 bases and the J gene lost 12 bases, with 6 bases spanning the gap. The CDR3 sequence is CATSRDGGQFF. The CDR3 DNA is TGTGCCACCAGCAGAGATGGGGGGCAGTTCTTC.

CDR3 region: CASSRGLAWETQYF. CDR3 coding DNA: TGTGCCAGCAGTCGCGGACTAGCATGGGAGACCCAGTACTTC. This chain links TRBV12-3 or TRBV12-4 with TRBJ2-5; 8 positions agree with TRBD2. The CDR3 extends over 14 amino acids. Unmatched junction bases numbered 7, after V lost 5 bases and J lost 5 bases.

The chain uses TRBV27 and TRBJ2-7; TRBD2 matches 13 bases. The V and J ends lost 2 bases and 1 base, in that order; junction bases with no gene match: 2. This CDR3 contains 16 residues. CDR1 MNHEY and CDR2 SMNVEV come from the germline V gene (reference sequence). CDR3 amino acids: CASSLGTSGTSYEQYF. The CDR3 DNA reads as TGTGCCAGCAGTTTAGGGACTAGCGGGACATCCTACGAGCAGTACTTC.

The rearrangement joins TRBV24-1 to TRBJ2-3; 11 bases agree with TRBD2. The V and J ends lost 4 bases and 1 base, in that order; junction bases with no gene match: 3. The V gene's germline CDR1 is KGHDR and CDR2 SFDVKD. The CDR3 spans 16 residues. CDR3 coding DNA: TGTGCCACCAGTGAAGGGACTAGCGGACGCACAGATACGCAGTATTTT. Protein product: CATSEGTSGRTDTQYF.

This clonotype appeared once. V and J are TRBV6-4 and TRBJ2-1; perhaps D is TRBD1 or TRBD2 (5 bases each). Germline CDR1 MRHNA, CDR2 SNTAGT. Trimming shortened V by 2 bases and J by 5 bases, and 10 bases separated the two germline ends. The CDR3 spans 14 residues. CDR3 protein: CASSDGTDNNEQFF. CDR3 sequence (DNA): TGTGCCAGCAGTGACGGGACGGACAACAATGAGCAGTTCTTC.

The V call is TRBV3-1, the J call TRBJ2-5, with a tentative D call TRBD1 (5 bases). Germline-derived CDR1 and CDR2 are LGHDT and YNNKEL (reference sequence). Trimming shortened V by 0 bases and J by 2 bases, and 10 bases separated the two germline ends. The CDR3 runs to 15 residues. The CDR3 region is CASSQESDSQETQYF. The CDR3 nucleotides read TGTGCCAGCAGCCAAGAATCTGACAGTCAAGAGACCCAGTACTTC.

This clonotype has more than one count but fewer than ten. The chain joins TRBV10-2 to TRBJ2-2; TRBD2 aligns across 8 bases. The CDR3 spans 14 residues. From germline, CDR1 is WSHSY and CDR2 SAAADI. V was clipped by 10 bases and J by 4 bases; unmatched bases: 8. CDR3: CAKLSGSGTGELFF. DNA for the CDR3: TGCGCCAAATTGAGCGGGAGTGGCACCGGGGAGCTGTTTTTT.

The V and J genes are TRBV20-1 and TRBJ2-2; D remains unclear. The V and J ends lost 0 bases and 4 bases respectively, with 15 bases between them. Germline V CDR1 and CDR2: DFQATT, SNEGSKA (reference sequence). This CDR3 has 16 amino acids. CDR3 region: CSARDLQQALTGELFF. CDR3 nucleotides: TGCAGTGCTAGAGATCTTCAGCAGGCCCTCACCGGGGAGCTGTTTTTT.

This chain uses TRBV9 with TRBJ2-1; a weak D match, TRBD1 (5 bases). Germline CDR1 is SGDLS and CDR2 is YYNGEE. The CDR3 runs to 15 residues. Trimming pared 0 bases from V and 8 bases from J, leaving 15 bases between. The CDR3 spells CASSVASQGLDEQFF. The DNA of the CDR3 is TGTGCCAGCAGCGTAGCTTCTCAGGGTCTAGATGAGCAGTTCTTC.

V and J are TRBV2 and TRBJ2-2; weak D call: TRBD1 (5 bases). Deletions cut 2 bases from V and 2 bases from J, with 18 bases between. Germline V CDR1 and CDR2: SNHLY, FYNNEI. There are 18 residues in the CDR3. The CDR3 sequence: CASSEWAGKITNTGELFF. The CDR3, as DNA: TGTGCCAGCAGTGAATGGGCAGGGAAAATAACCAACACCGGGGAGCTGTTTTTT.

DNA for the CDR3: TGTGCCAGCAGTCCAACCCCGGGGGAAGGTATGGTGTATGGCTACACCTTC. The encoded protein is CASSPTPGEGMVYGYTF. The V gene is TRBV27, the J gene TRBJ1-2, with D perhaps matching TRBD1 (5 bases). Trimming pared 5 bases from V and 5 bases from J, leaving 24 bases between. Germline CDR1 and CDR2: MNHEY and SMNVEV (reference sequence). This CDR3 is 17 amino acids long.

The V call is TRBV4-3, the J call TRBJ1-4, with 10 positions matching TRBD1. After removal of 1 base from V and 2 bases from J, the junction contained 4 bases not matched to a gene. Germline CDR1 reads LGHNA; CDR2 reads YSLEER. This CDR3 region has 17 residues. CDR3 nucleotide sequence: TGCGCCAGCAGCCAAGCAAGGACAGGGGGGACTAATGAAAAACTGTTTTTT. It translates to CASSQARTGGTNEKLFF.

Only one count was recorded for this clonotype. The chain has TRBV27 and TRBJ2-5; possibly TRBD2 for D (6 bases). CDR1 is MNHEY and CDR2 is SMNVEV in the germline V gene (reference sequence). The CDR3 sequence is 13 residues long. Trimming removed 8 bases at V and 1 base at J, with 11 bases between. For the CDR3, the DNA is TGTGCCAGCCAGGGACTGTTCCAAGAGACCCAGTACTTC. Amino acids: CASQGLFQETQYF.

V gene TRBV13 combines with J gene TRBJ1-1, with a tentative D call TRBD1 (5 bases). V lost 4 bases and J 10 bases, leaving 16 bases between the germline ends. This CDR3 is built from 13 residues. Germline V gene lookup returns CDR1 PRHDT and CDR2 FYEKMQ (reference sequence). CDR3 bases: TGTGCCAGCAGCTCGCCAGGGCGCCAGGTAGCTTTCTTT. Its protein is CASSSPGRQVAFF.

This clonotype was seen more than once but under ten times. The genes are TRBV12-3 or TRBV12-4 and TRBJ2-3, with D perhaps assigned TRBD1 or TRBD2 (6 bases each). Trimming cost V 5 bases and J 2 bases, with 11 bases left between them. This CDR3 has 14 residues. The CDR3 here is CASSLTGATDTQYF. The DNA of the CDR3 is TGTGCCAGCAGTCTGACGGGGGCCACAGATACGCAGTATTTT.

In DNA form, the CDR3 reads TGTGCCGGGGGACAGGGGAGGAATGAGCAGTTCTTC. This codes for CAGGQGRNEQFF. The chain employs TRBV12-3 or TRBV12-4 and TRBJ2-1, with 10 bases fitting TRBD1. With V trimmed by 11 bases and J by 7 bases, 5 bases remained unmatched. The CDR3 is 12 amino acids.